Each of the 27 T cell receptor beta chains below was sequenced from the same sample in a study of blood T cell repertoires in COVID-19. Produced via immunoSEQ multiplex PCR; TCRdb's table is partial and in-frame only. The sample contains tens of thousands of clones, roughly 90% of which appear only once. Sequencing input: peripheral blood. These receptors all stem from a human donor with active COVID-19. The donor label of this sample is uncertain.

This sequence joins TRBV24-1 and TRBJ2-5; a possible D gene is TRBD2 (6 bases). With 4 bases removed from V and 5 bases from J, the gap between germline ends came to 13 bases. Germline lookup yields CDR1 KGHDR and CDR2 SFDVKD. The CDR3 is 14 amino acids. The CDR3 sequence is CATSDPTRGETQYF. The CDR3 DNA is TGTGCCACCAGTGACCCGACTAGAGGGGAGACCCAGTACTTC.

This chain uses TRBV2 with TRBJ1-6; possible D gene TRBD1, 6 bases. The length of the CDR3 is 16 residues. V was pared by 7 bases and J by 0 bases, with 13 bases between. Germline V CDR1 and CDR2: SNHLY, FYNNEI. The CDR3 DNA is TGTGCCAGCAATAGACAGGCCTTCTCCTATAATTCACCCCTCCACTTT. Translation gives CASNRQAFSYNSPLHF. Using reference TRBV2 and TRBJ1-6 for the parts outside the CDR3, the full variable domain is EPEVTQTPSHQVTQMGQEVILRCVPISNHLYFYWYRQILGQKVEFLVSFYNNEISEKSEIFDDQFSVERPDGSNFTLKIRSTKLEDSAMYFCASNRQAFSYNSPLHFGNGTRLTVT.

The chain recombines TRBV27 with TRBJ1-2; D may be TRBD1 (6 bases). V dropped 5 bases and J dropped 5 bases, with 12 bases sitting between them. The germline V gene encodes CDR1 MNHEY and CDR2 SMNVEV (reference sequence). This CDR3 region has 13 residues. The CDR3 loop reads CASSQTTGYGYTF. In DNA form, the CDR3 reads TGTGCCAGCAGTCAAACTACAGGGTATGGCTACACCTTC.

The CDR3 protein is CASSEIEGGTDTEAFF. CDR3 bases: TGTGCCAGCAGTGAAATCGAAGGGGGTACGGACACTGAAGCTTTCTTT. The chain employs TRBV6-1 and TRBJ1-1, with D perhaps TRBD1 (6 bases). The CDR3 totals 16 residues. Germline V lookup: CDR1 MNHNS, CDR2 SASEGT. V was pared by 2 bases and J by 3 bases, with 16 bases between.

The chain is built from TRBV18 and TRBJ2-1, with 8 nucleotides matching TRBD1. This CDR3 has 13 amino acids. Trimming at V came to 7 bases and at J to 4 bases, leaving 3 bases not matched to a gene. CDR1 KGHSH and CDR2 LQKENI come from the germline V gene. The CDR3 DNA sequence: TGTGCCAGCTGGAGGACAGGGTACAATGAGCAGTTCTTC. It translates to CASWRTGYNEQFF.

Points on this clone: Other DNA sequences in this sample translate to the same CDR3. The chain couples TRBV4-3 to TRBJ2-7; D is perhaps TRBD2 (5 bases). The germline V and J ends were trimmed by 1 base and 12 bases, with 22 bases remaining between them. CDR1 and CDR2 (germline): LGHNA, YSLEER. The CDR3 extends over 15 amino acids. The CDR3 protein is CASSQGLGVRTVRYF. The CDR3 DNA follows: TGCGCCAGCAGCCAAGGGCTGGGAGTAAGGACCGTACGGTACTTC.

This sequence joins TRBV7-9 and TRBJ2-2, with 7 bases that match TRBD1. Looked up from germline, CDR1 is SEHNR and CDR2 is FQNEAQ (reference sequence). This CDR3 comprises 19 residues. V shed 6 bases, J shed 1 base, and the junction held 17 bases outside the gene matches. CDR3 sequence: CASRGRTGTHMGNTGELFF. The CDR3, as DNA: TGTGCCAGCAGGGGCCGGACAGGCACGCACATGGGGAACACCGGGGAGCTGTTTTTT.

The chain carries TRBV5-4 and TRBJ2-3; 7 bases are a match to TRBD2. This CDR3 spans 16 amino acids. The germline gives CDR1 SGHNT, CDR2 YYREEE (reference sequence). Trimming at V came to 4 bases and at J to 6 bases, leaving 14 bases not matched to a gene. CDR3 residues: CASSALVGGGRDTQYF. The CDR3 DNA follows: TGTGCCAGCAGCGCCCTAGTGGGGGGGGGTAGGGATACGCAGTATTTT.

The rearrangement joins TRBV7-2 to TRBJ2-7, with 9 bases matching TRBD1. V shed 7 bases, J shed 4 bases, and the junction held 8 bases outside the gene matches. This CDR3 has 14 amino acids. Germline-derived CDR1 and CDR2 are SGHTA and FQGNSA. CDR3 residues: CASKQGAISYEQYF. CDR3 DNA: TGTGCCAGCAAACAGGGGGCGATCAGTTACGAGCAGTACTTC.

With regard to this clone: Other DNA sequences in the same sample also yield this CDR3. The CDR3 region is CASSSTYEQYF. In DNA, the CDR3 is TGCGCCAGCAGCTCAACCTACGAGCAGTACTTC. V is TRBV5-1 and J is TRBJ2-7; D remains ambiguous. CDR3 length equals 11 residues. The germline V and J ends were trimmed by 3 bases and 2 bases, with 3 bases remaining between them. Germline V lookup: CDR1 SGHRS, CDR2 YFSETQ.

The rearrangement joins TRBV4-3 to TRBJ2-7; 16 bases are a match to TRBD2. The CDR3 covers 17 residues. Trimming cost V 4 bases and J 1 base; bases outside gene matches: 4. Germline CDR1 LGHNA, CDR2 YSLEER. CDR3 coding DNA: TGCGCCAGCAGCCCGGGGACTAGCGGGGGGGTTTCCTACGAGCAGTACTTC. This sequence encodes CASSPGTSGGVSYEQYF.

The rearrangement joins TRBV5-1 to TRBJ2-7; 7 bases are shared with TRBD1. After removal of 0 bases from V and 2 bases from J, the junction contained 8 bases not matched to a gene. Germline V CDR1 and CDR2: SGHRS, YFSETQ. This CDR3 has 16 amino acids. CDR3 nucleotides: TGCGCCAGCAGCTTGGAGGCTGGGACAGTCGCCTACGAGCAGTACTTC. Translation: CASSLEAGTVAYEQYF.

The rearrangement links TRBV2 to TRBJ2-3, with no clear D. Germline values: CDR1 SNHLY, CDR2 FYNNEI. This CDR3 has 14 amino acids. The germline V and J ends were trimmed by 4 bases and 1 base, with 9 bases remaining between them. CDR3 loop: CASSVELRTDTQYF. In nucleotides, the CDR3 is TGTGCCAGCAGTGTGGAGCTACGCACAGATACGCAGTATTTT.

This chain links TRBV6-5 with TRBJ1-2; D unresolved. The V gene lost 6 bases and the J gene lost 6 bases, with 11 bases spanning the gap. The CDR3 contains 12 residues. CDR1 is MNHEY and CDR2 is SVGAGI in the germline V gene. The CDR3 DNA reads TGTGCCAGCAGCAAGGGCGGGGATGGCTACACCTTC. Its protein product is CASSKGGDGYTF.

The V call is TRBV25-1, the J call TRBJ2-7; no clear D. V lost 2 bases to trimming and J lost 3 bases, with 5 bases between them. Germline CDR1 MGHDK, CDR2 SYGVNS. The CDR3 is 12 amino acids. This chain's CDR3 is CASSEGRYEQYF. CDR3 nucleotides: TGTGCCAGCAGTGAAGGGCGCTACGAGCAGTACTTC.

V usage is TRBV19 and J usage is TRBJ2-5; 8 positions agree with TRBD2. Germline CDR1 LNHDA, CDR2 SQIVND (reference sequence). This CDR3 is built from 14 residues. J was trimmed by 5 bases and V by 6 bases; bases with no gene match: 8. The CDR3 DNA follows: TGTGCCAGTAGACCCGGGGGGGGCATTGAGACCCAGTACTTC. Translating gives CASRPGGGIETQYF.

The CDR3 bases are TGTGCCAGCAGCCCCTTTCCACAGGTTACAGATACGCAGTATTTT. Protein sequence: CASSPFPQVTDTQYF. The chain couples TRBV7-9 to TRBJ2-3, with D tentatively TRBD1 (5 bases). Deletions cut 5 bases from V and 3 bases from J, with 15 bases between. This CDR3 is 15 amino acids long. The V gene's germline CDR1 is SEHNR and CDR2 FQNEAQ (reference sequence).

This sequence joins TRBV4-1 and TRBJ1-1; 9 bases line up with TRBD1. J gave up 3 bases and V 2 bases, and 13 bases lay outside the gene matches. Germline V CDR1 and CDR2: MGHRA, YSYEKL. This CDR3 region has 18 residues. The CDR3 DNA reads as TGCGCCAGCAGCCAAAGGGGCCGGGACAGGGATCAAGACACTGAAGCTTTCTTT. Translating gives CASSQRGRDRDQDTEAFF.

The CDR3 protein is CASSQAGGAGGEQYF. The DNA for the CDR3 is TGCGCCAGCAGCCAAGCCGGGGGGGCCGGGGGCGAGCAGTACTTC. The chain has TRBV4-1 and TRBJ2-7; 8 bases map to TRBD2. CDR1 is MGHRA and CDR2 is YSYEKL in the germline V gene. The CDR3 totals 15 residues. With V trimmed by 1 base and J by 6 bases, 8 bases remained unmatched.

The gene calls are TRBV7-2 and TRBJ2-2; 7 nucleotides agree with TRBD2. This CDR3 is 18 amino acids long. Losses at the gene ends were 0 bases for V and 3 bases for J; bases not matched to a gene: 10. CDR1 is SGHTA and CDR2 is FQGNSA in the germline V gene. CDR3 sequence: CASSLATGEAGYTGELFF. The CDR3, as DNA: TGTGCCAGCAGCTTAGCGACGGGGGAAGCGGGATACACCGGGGAGCTGTTTTTT.

V and J are TRBV2 and TRBJ2-3, with 11 bases identical to TRBD2. This CDR3 is 15 amino acids long. Germline lookup yields CDR1 SNHLY and CDR2 FYNNEI. J was trimmed by 2 bases and V by 6 bases; bases with no gene match: 4. The CDR3: CASSPTSGDTDTQYF. CDR3 in DNA: TGTGCCAGCAGCCCGACTAGCGGGGACACAGATACGCAGTATTTT.

The chain has TRBV24-1 and TRBJ1-5; possible D gene TRBD1, 5 bases. The length of the CDR3 is 14 residues. CDR1 and CDR2 (germline): KGHDR, SFDVKD. Trimming took 5 bases from V and 4 from J, leaving 11 bases between them. CDR3 sequence (DNA): TGTGCCACCAGTGCAGGGATCGGGAATCAGCCCCAGCATTTT. Translating it yields CATSAGIGNQPQHF.

The chain employs TRBV4-3 and TRBJ2-5; D unclear. The V and J ends lost 0 bases and 1 base respectively, with 12 bases between them. Germline CDR1 is LGHNA and CDR2 is YSLEER. This CDR3 has 16 amino acids. The CDR3 region is CASSQDGSRTQETQYF. In nucleotides, the CDR3 is TGCGCCAGCAGCCAAGATGGTAGCCGTACCCAAGAGACCCAGTACTTC.

This sequence joins TRBV18 and TRBJ2-1; 10 bases agree with TRBD1. The CDR3 covers 14 residues. V lost 3 bases and J lost 6; bases outside the gene matches: 2. CDR1 KGHSH and CDR2 LQKENI come from the germline V gene. DNA for the CDR3: TGTGCCAGCTCACCCCGGACAGGGGGCAATGAGCAGTTCTTC. Protein: CASSPRTGGNEQFF.

This chain connects TRBV5-1 to TRBJ2-2; D perhaps matches TRBD2 (5 bases). Germline CDR1 reads SGHRS; CDR2 reads YFSETQ. This CDR3 has 14 amino acids. V lost 6 bases and J lost 3, with 12 bases in between. In DNA form, the CDR3 reads TGCGCCAGCAATCCACTAGGTGACACCGGGGAGCTGTTTTTT. Protein sequence: CASNPLGDTGELFF.

J is TRBJ2-1 and V is TRBV11-3; 10 bases align to TRBD2. The CDR3 has 15 residues. The V gene's germline CDR1 is SGHNT and CDR2 YENEEA. The J segment lost 4 bases and the V segment lost 5 bases, leaving 5 bases of the junction unmatched. The CDR3 sequence: CASSPGSGGYNEQFF. In nucleotides, the CDR3 is TGTGCCAGCAGCCCCGGTAGCGGGGGGTACAATGAGCAGTTCTTC.

The rearrangement uses TRBV7-9 and TRBJ2-1; 12 nucleotides agree with TRBD2. V lost 6 bases to trimming and J lost 1 base; unmatched junction nucleotides: 7. Germline CDR1 SEHNR, CDR2 FQNEAQ (reference sequence). CDR3 length equals 17 residues. The CDR3 reads CASSSTTSGGSYNEQFF. The CDR3, as DNA: TGTGCCAGCAGTTCCACGACTAGCGGGGGATCCTACAATGAGCAGTTCTTC.